What follows describes a single T cell receptor (beta chain). The data are from a study of blood T cell repertoires in COVID-19. V lost 8 bases to trimming and J lost 3 bases; unmatched junction nucleotides: 6. The V gene's germline CDR1 is LNHDA and CDR2 SQIVND (reference sequence). The CDR3 extends over 13 amino acids. Produced via immunoSEQ multiplex PCR; TCRdb's table is partial and in-frame only. Altogether about 180,000 clones are present, roughly 86% being singletons, with the ten largest covering more than 7.5%. What was sequenced was PBMCs or T cells enriched from blood (not recorded which). The TCR sequence derives from a woman between 25 and 40 years old who had recovered from COVID-19. The rearrangement uses TRBV19 and TRBJ2-7; 8 nucleotides line up with TRBD1. The CDR3 loop reads CASAFGQGYEQYF. The CDR3 region has the DNA TGTGCCAGTGCTTTCGGACAGGGCTACGAGCAGTACTTC.